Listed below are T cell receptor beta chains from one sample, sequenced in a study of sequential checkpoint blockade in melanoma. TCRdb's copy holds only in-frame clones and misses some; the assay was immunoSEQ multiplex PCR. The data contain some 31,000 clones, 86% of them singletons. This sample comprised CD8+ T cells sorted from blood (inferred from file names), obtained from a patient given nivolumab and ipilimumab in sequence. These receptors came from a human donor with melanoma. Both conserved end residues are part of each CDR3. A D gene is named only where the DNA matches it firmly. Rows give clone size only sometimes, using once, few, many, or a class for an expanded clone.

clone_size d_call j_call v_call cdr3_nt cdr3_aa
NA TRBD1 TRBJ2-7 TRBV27 TGTGCCAGCAGTTCGCGCTGGACAGGGGGTTCCTACGAGCAGTACTTC CASSSRWTGGSYEQYF
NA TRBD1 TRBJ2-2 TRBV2 TGTGCCAGCAGTGAACTACAGGGGCTAGCCGGGGAGCTGTTTTTT CASSELQGLAGELFF
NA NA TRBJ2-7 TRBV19 TGTGCCAGTAGTATAGCGGTCCAGGGAGAGCAGTACTTC CASSIAVQGEQYF
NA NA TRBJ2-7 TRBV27 TGTGCCAGCACCAACTCCCTAGGGGAAATTGGGACCTACGAGCAGTACTTC CASTNSLGEIGTYEQYF
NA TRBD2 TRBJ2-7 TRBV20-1 TGCAGTGTTAGACTAGCGGGAGAGCAGTACTTC CSVRLAGEQYF
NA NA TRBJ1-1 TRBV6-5 TGTGCCAGCAGTTACTCCCCGGGATTCAGCACTGAAGCTTTCTTT CASSYSPGFSTEAFF
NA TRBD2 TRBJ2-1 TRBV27 TGTGCCTCCCTAGCGGGGATAGGGGGCAATGAGCAGTTCTTC CASLAGIGGNEQFF
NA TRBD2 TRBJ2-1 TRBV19 TGTGCCAGTAGTATAGATCGGGGGACTAGCACGGGAAATGAGCAGTTCTTC CASSIDRGTSTGNEQFF
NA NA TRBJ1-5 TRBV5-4 TGTGCCAGCAGCTTGGACAGACAAAACCATCAGCCCCAGCATTTT CASSLDRQNHQPQHF
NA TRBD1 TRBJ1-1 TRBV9 TGTGCCAGCAGCGTAGCAGGGGGCCGAGTGACTGAAGCTTTCTTT CASSVAGGRVTEAFF
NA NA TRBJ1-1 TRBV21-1 TGTGCCAGCAGCAAAGAGGGTGGAGGGCCCCGGGACACTGAAGCTTTCTTT CASSKEGGGPRDTEAFF
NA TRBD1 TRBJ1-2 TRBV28 TGTGCCAGCAGTCCCCTCGGACAGGGCCGCATCTATGGCTACACCTTC CASSPLGQGRIYGYTF
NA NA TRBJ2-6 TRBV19 TGTGCCAGTAGTATTCTAGTGGGCTCTGGGGCCAACGTCCTGACTTTC CASSILVGSGANVLTF
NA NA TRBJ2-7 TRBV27 TGTGCCAGCAGTTTCTATTTGGACAGAAACTACGAGCAGTACTTC CASSFYLDRNYEQYF
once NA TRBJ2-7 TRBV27 TGTGCCAGCAGTCACACAGACCCCCGCTACGAGCAGTACTTC CASSHTDPRYEQYF
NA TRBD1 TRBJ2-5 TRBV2 TGTGCCAGCAGTGACAGGCCAGGGGGTGATCGAGAGACCCAGTACTTC CASSDRPGGDRETQYF
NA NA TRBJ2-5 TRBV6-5 TGTGCCAGCAGTCCCCCCGAGGGCGGAGAGACCCAGTACTTC CASSPPEGGETQYF
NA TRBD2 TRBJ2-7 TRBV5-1 TGCGCCAGCAGCTGGGCGGACTGGGGGGGATCCTACGAGCAGTACTTC CASSWADWGGSYEQYF
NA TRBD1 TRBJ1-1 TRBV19 TGTGCCAGTAGTATCCGGGACAGGGCCACTGAAGCTTTCTTT CASSIRDRATEAFF
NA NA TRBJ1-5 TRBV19 TGTGCCAGTAGCGAGCCTTTTAGCAATCAGCCCCAGCATTTT CASSEPFSNQPQHF
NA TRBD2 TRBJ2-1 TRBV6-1 TGTGCCAGCAGTGACCGACTAGCGGGAGGGAATGAGCAGTTCTTC CASSDRLAGGNEQFF
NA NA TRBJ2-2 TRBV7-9 TGTGCCAGCAGATTGGCGGGCGGGGAGCTGTTTTTT CASRLAGGELFF
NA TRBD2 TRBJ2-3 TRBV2 TGTGCCAGCAGATTACTAGCGGGGGGTTCAGATACGCAGTATTTT CASRLLAGGSDTQYF
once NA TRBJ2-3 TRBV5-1 TGCGCCGGCAGCTTGGCGATCAGTGGCACAGATACGCAGTATTTT CAGSLAISGTDTQYF
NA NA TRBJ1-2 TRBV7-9 TGTGCCAGCAGCTTAGGACAGGCAAATGATTATGGCTACACCTTC CASSLGQANDYGYTF
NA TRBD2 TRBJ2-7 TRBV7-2 TGTGCCAGCAGCTTACTGCCCCCTAGCGGGAGGTCCGCCGGGGGGGAGCAGTACTTC CASSLLPPSGRSAGGEQYF
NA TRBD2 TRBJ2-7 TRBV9 TGTGCCAGCAGCGCGGGACTAGCGGGGGTAGGGTACGAGCAGTACTTC CASSAGLAGVGYEQYF